This T cell receptor (beta chain) originates from a study of OX40 agonist ivuxolimab in advanced cancers. Study background: Ivuxolimab is an agonistic anti-OX40 (CD134) antibody, and patients were treated with it. The group had a mean age of around 60 years, ranged from about 20 to 80, and was 82.7% male. Study outcomes and limitations: Antigen specificity was not determined for the expanded peripheral T cells.

A few counts support this clone. As yet, its antigen is unknown. Germline V lookup: CDR1 SQVTM, CDR2 ANQGSEA. V was shortened by 8 bases and J by 10 bases, with 15 bases between the two germline ends. This CDR3 region has 12 residues. The protocol was immunoSEQ multiplex PCR, while the TCRdb copy is restricted to in-frame clones and leaves out a portion. Of about 50,000 clones listed, 82% are singletons. The receptor was isolated from an adult with an advanced solid tumor such as melanoma, head and neck, liver or kidney cancer. The rearrangement links TRBV29-1 to TRBJ1-6, with D possibly being TRBD1 (6 bases). Sequencing was performed on CD4+ or CD8+ T cells sorted from blood, taken in a trial of the OX40 agonist ivuxolimab. The CDR3 here is CSPGQGRSPLHF. CDR3 coding DNA: TGCAGCCCGGGGCAGGGGAGATCACCCCTCCACTTT.